The 25 T cell receptor beta chains given below trace back to one sample, sequenced in a study of T cell responses to AZD1222 COVID-19 vaccine. Only in-frame clones appear in the TCRdb table, and some are missing; sequencing was by immunoSEQ multiplex PCR. The sample holds about 150,000 clones; about 90% are singletons and the top ten take 3% to 4%. The input for sequencing was peripheral blood, taken 28 days after the second AZD1222 dose. The source of these receptors is an adult who received the AZD1222 COVID-19 vaccine.

The V gene is TRBV29-1, the J gene TRBJ2-5; 7 bases are a match to TRBD1. V gave up 7 bases and J gave up 2 bases; unmatched junction bases: 7. The CDR3 has 13 amino acids. Looked up from germline, CDR1 is SQVTM and CDR2 is ANQGSEA. CDR3 residues: CSGPDRAQETQYF. For the CDR3, the DNA is TGCAGCGGCCCTGACAGGGCACAAGAGACCCAGTACTTC.

V is TRBV30 and J is TRBJ1-2, with D maybe TRBD1 (5 bases). CDR3 length: 14 amino acids. Germline-derived CDR1 and CDR2 are GTSNPN and SVGIG (reference sequence). Trimming pared 2 bases from V and 5 bases from J, leaving 15 bases between. The CDR3 DNA sequence: TGTGCCTGGAGTACCCGGGCAGGGACTTATGGCTACACCTTC. Protein: CAWSTRAGTYGYTF.

Concerning this clone: A much larger clone lies one base from this, so it may be a read error. The gene calls are TRBV7-2 and TRBJ2-7; no definite D call. Trimming took 1 base from V and 3 from J, leaving 1 base between them. The CDR3 is 11 residues long. Germline lookup yields CDR1 SGHTA and CDR2 FQGNSA. The CDR3 region is CASSLVYEQYF. The CDR3 DNA reads TGTGCCAGCAGCTTAGTCTACGAGCAGTACTTC.

The chain is built from TRBV5-1 and TRBJ2-1; 9 bases line up with TRBD2. V shed 3 bases, J shed 0 bases, and the junction held 4 bases outside the gene matches. The CDR3 has 16 residues. The V gene's germline CDR1 is SGHRS and CDR2 YFSETQ. The CDR3 spells CASSSGLAPSYNEQFF. In DNA, the CDR3 is TGCGCCAGCAGCTCCGGACTAGCGCCCTCCTACAATGAGCAGTTCTTC.

The chain joins TRBV9 to TRBJ2-2; 10 positions agree with TRBD1. Trimming removed 6 bases from V and 7 bases from J; junction bases left unmatched: 12. The CDR3 spans 16 residues. The germline V gene encodes CDR1 SGDLS and CDR2 YYNGEE. The CDR3 nucleotides read TGTGCCAGCATAAGGGGTGACAGGGGGCGAGTCGGGGAGCTGTTTTTT. Amino acid sequence: CASIRGDRGRVGELFF.

This chain uses TRBV30 with TRBJ1-6, with D unresolved. The CDR3 is 13 residues long. Germline assignment: CDR1 GTSNPN and CDR2 SVGIG (reference sequence). With 8 bases removed from V and 7 bases from J, the gap between germline ends came to 15 bases. CDR3 sequence reads: CALGAQPNSPLHF. The CDR3 DNA is TGTGCCCTCGGAGCGCAACCAAATTCACCCCTCCACTTT.

This chain connects TRBV27 to TRBJ2-3; D remains unclear. V lost 3 bases and J lost 0, with 7 bases in between. This CDR3 is built from 14 residues. Germline assignment: CDR1 MNHEY and CDR2 SMNVEV (reference sequence). Here the CDR3 DNA reads TGTGCCAGCAGTTTTGAAGGTAGCACAGATACGCAGTATTTT. Protein sequence: CASSFEGSTDTQYF.

V gene TRBV19 combines with J gene TRBJ1-5; a weak D match, TRBD1 (6 bases). The germline V gene has CDR1 LNHDA and CDR2 SQIVND (reference sequence). Trimming removed 7 bases from V and 0 bases from J, with 13 bases in between. CDR3 length: 15 residues. CDR3 sequence: CASNPGQTSNQPQHF. The CDR3 DNA is TGTGCCAGTAACCCTGGACAGACTAGCAATCAGCCCCAGCATTTT.

This chain links TRBV30 with TRBJ1-2, with 7 bases matching TRBD1. This CDR3 contains 14 residues. From germline, CDR1 is GTSNPN and CDR2 SVGIG (reference sequence). V lost 4 bases to trimming and J lost 1 base; unmatched junction nucleotides: 6. The CDR3, as DNA: TGTGCCTGGAACCGGGACAGATTTAACTATGGCTACACCTTC. This encodes CAWNRDRFNYGYTF. Full variable domain (remainder filled in from reference TRBV30 and TRBJ1-2): SQTIHQWPATLVQPVGSPLSLECTVEGTSNPNLYWYRQAAGRGLQLLFYSVGIGQISSEVPQNLSASRPQDRQFILSSKKLLLSDSGFYLCAWNRDRFNYGYTFGSGTRLTVV.

This rearrangement joins TRBV2 to TRBJ1-5; TRBD1 agrees at 7 bases. V gave up 6 bases and J gave up 1 base; unmatched junction bases: 3. Per germline, CDR1 SNHLY and CDR2 FYNNEI. This CDR3 spans 14 amino acids. CDR3: CASRGGQSNQPQHF. As DNA, the CDR3 is TGTGCCAGCAGGGGGGGACAGAGCAATCAGCCCCAGCATTTT.

The rearrangement links TRBV3-1 (or the pseudogene TRBV3-2) to TRBJ2-2; D perhaps matches TRBD2 (6 bases). CDR1 is LGHDT and CDR2 is YNNKEL in the germline V gene (reference sequence). The CDR3 length is 14 residues. V was pared by 6 bases and J by 9 bases, with 17 bases between. CDR3 in DNA: TGTGCCAGCAGTCAAACTAGCCTCCCCCGGGAGCTGTTTTTT. It specifies CASSQTSLPRELFF.

The chain joins TRBV7-2 to TRBJ2-7, with D unresolved. Germline V gives CDR1 SGHTA, CDR2 FQGNSA. The CDR3 extends over 13 amino acids. V was pared by 2 bases and J by 0 bases, with 5 bases between. The CDR3 region has the DNA TGTGCCAGCAGCTTACCTCCCTCCTACGAGCAGTACTTC. It yields the protein CASSLPPSYEQYF.

This clone occurred once. This chain joins TRBV6-5 and TRBJ1-1, with unresolved D. This CDR3 has 12 amino acids. Trimming removed 0 bases at V and 6 bases at J, with 5 bases between. Germline lookup yields CDR1 MNHEY and CDR2 SVGAGI. CDR3 sequence (DNA): TGTGCCAGCAGTTACTCGAGGGCTGAAGCTTTCTTT. Its protein is CASSYSRAEAFF.

V and J are TRBV4-2 and TRBJ2-7; 9 nucleotides line up with TRBD2. The germline V gene encodes CDR1 LGHNA and CDR2 YNFKEQ. The CDR3 covers 13 residues. The ends lost 4 bases at V and 7 bases at J; junction bases unmatched: 5. CDR3 region: CASSRELAGEQYF. Written as DNA, the CDR3 is TGTGCCAGCAGCCGTGAACTAGCGGGTGAGCAGTACTTC.

The chain carries TRBV7-8 and TRBJ2-2, with D hard to call. Trimming cost V 0 bases and J 1 base, with 6 bases left between them. Germline CDR1 SGHVS, CDR2 FQNEAQ. The CDR3 is made up of 15 amino acids. In DNA form, the CDR3 reads TGTGCCAGCAGCTTAGCGTTGGGGAACACCGGGGAGCTGTTTTTT. This translates into CASSLALGNTGELFF.

This chain connects TRBV6-2 or TRBV6-3 to TRBJ2-5, with D hard to call. V was clipped by 6 bases and J by 0 bases, with 17 bases between them. Per germline, CDR1 MNHEY and CDR2 SVGEGT. The CDR3 has 16 residues. As DNA, the CDR3 is TGTGCCAGCAGCTCTAGAGGTCAAAGGTACCAAGAGACCCAGTACTTC. This translates into CASSSRGQRYQETQYF.

V gene TRBV2 combines with J gene TRBJ2-1; no reliable D call. This CDR3 comprises 11 residues. Germline V gene lookup returns CDR1 SNHLY and CDR2 FYNNEI. V gave up 6 bases and J gave up 3 bases, with 3 bases separating them. The CDR3 DNA follows: TGTGCCAGCAGGCTCTACAATGAGCAGTTCTTC. Translation gives CASRLYNEQFF.

The V gene is TRBV5-1, the J gene TRBJ1-4; D gene ambiguous. Germline CDR1 is SGHRS and CDR2 is YFSETQ. The V end was cut by 0 bases, the J end by 8 bases, with 14 bases between. This CDR3 comprises 15 residues. CDR3 sequence reads: CASSLGGRRLEKLFF. DNA for the CDR3: TGCGCCAGCAGCTTGGGTGGGCGAAGGCTCGAAAAACTGTTTTTT.

The CDR3 here is CASSRDVSSSYNEQFF. The CDR3 region has the DNA TGTGCCAGCAGCCGGGACGTCTCAAGCTCCTACAATGAGCAGTTCTTC. The chain couples TRBV11-3 to TRBJ2-1; TRBD1 or TRBD2 may be the D gene (5 bases each). This CDR3 is 16 amino acids long. V was shortened by 5 bases and J by 0 bases, with 14 bases between the two germline ends. Germline CDR1 reads SGHNT; CDR2 reads YENEEA.

The chain employs TRBV3-1 (or the pseudogene TRBV3-2) and TRBJ2-7; 11 positions agree with TRBD2. CDR3 length: 17 residues. The junction had 10 bases not matched to a gene; V was cut back by 1 base and J by 5 bases. The germline gives CDR1 LGHDT, CDR2 YNNKEL (reference sequence). Here the CDR3 reads CASSQGLSTSGTNEQYF. Written as DNA, the CDR3 is TGTGCCAGCAGCCAAGGTTTATCGACTAGCGGGACCAACGAGCAGTACTTC.

The chain is built from TRBV9 and TRBJ2-7, with a weak D call TRBD2 (7 bases). The CDR3 extends over 16 amino acids. The ends were cut back, 4 bases at V and 0 bases at J, with 17 bases in the middle. From germline, CDR1 is SGDLS and CDR2 YYNGEE. As DNA, the CDR3 is TGTGCCAGCAGCACGGGGGGCGTCTCCAGCTCCTACGAGCAGTACTTC. Translated: CASSTGGVSSSYEQYF.

V is TRBV7-9 and J is TRBJ2-7, with D hard to call. CDR1 and CDR2 from the germline V gene are SEHNR and FQNEAQ (reference sequence). The ends were cut back, 1 base at V and 7 bases at J, with 11 bases in the middle. The CDR3 runs to 13 residues. CDR3 loop: CASSLGVGWEQYF. For the CDR3, the DNA is TGTGCCAGCAGCTTAGGGGTCGGCTGGGAGCAGTACTTC.

The chain links TRBV16 to TRBJ2-2; D ambiguous. The CDR3 totals 14 residues. The V end was cut by 0 bases, the J end by 1 base, with 3 bases between. CDR1 is KGHSY, CDR2 FQNENV, per germline. This chain's CDR3 is CASSQSKNTGELFF. The DNA of the CDR3 is TGTGCCAGCAGCCAATCGAAGAACACCGGGGAGCTGTTTTTT.

The rearrangement joins TRBV7-9 to TRBJ2-5; 8 bases line up with TRBD1. The junction had 11 bases not matched to a gene; V was cut back by 5 bases and J by 3 bases. CDR1 and CDR2 from the germline V gene are SEHNR and FQNEAQ (reference sequence). CDR3 length equals 16 residues. CDR3 DNA: TGTGCCAGCAGCCCCTCCCGCAGGGGGCGAGAAGAGACCCAGTACTTC. It translates to CASSPSRRGREETQYF.

This chain joins TRBV7-3 and TRBJ2-5; 7 bases match TRBD2. The CDR3 is made up of 14 amino acids. Germline trimming cut 2 bases from V and 4 bases from J; bases unmatched to any gene: 4. Germline-derived CDR1 and CDR2 are SGHTA and FQGTGA. The CDR3 reads CASSLGLAGETQYF. DNA of the CDR3: TGTGCCAGCAGCTTAGGGTTAGCGGGAGAGACCCAGTACTTC.